Below, 26 T cell receptor beta chains from the same sample are listed, as sequenced in a study of blood T cell repertoires in COVID-19. The method was immunoSEQ multiplex PCR; TCRdb's version includes in-frame clones alone and lacks a portion of them. The sample holds some 270,000 clones; around nine tenths are singletons and the top ten take about 2%. The sequenced sample consisted of PBMCs or T cells enriched from blood (not recorded which). These receptors originate from a woman aged 60-75 years who had recovered from COVID-19.

This rearrangement joins TRBV6-1 to TRBJ2-7; TRBD1 aligns across 12 bases. The CDR3 contains 15 residues. Losses at the gene ends were 2 bases for V and 6 bases for J; bases not matched to a gene: 5. Germline-derived CDR1 and CDR2 are MNHNS and SASEGT. DNA of the CDR3: TGTGCCAGCAGTGAATGGGGACAGGGGGCTCGCGAGCAGTACTTC. Translating it yields CASSEWGQGAREQYF.

This chain uses TRBV28 with TRBJ2-1; 7 bases align to TRBD1. The CDR3 runs 16 residues. Trimming cost V 3 bases and J 2 bases; bases outside gene matches: 7. Germline assignment: CDR1 MDHEN and CDR2 SYDVKM. The CDR3 DNA is TGTGCCAGCAGTTTCGCGGACAGGATTACCTACAATGAGCAGTTCTTC. Translated, it gives CASSFADRITYNEQFF.

This clone was observed once. The chain couples TRBV6-5 to TRBJ1-3; TRBD1 agrees at 7 bases. V dropped 4 bases and J dropped 0; count of bases not matched to a gene: 6. This CDR3 has 16 residues. Looked up from germline, CDR1 is MNHEY and CDR2 is SVGAGI. CDR3 in DNA: TGTGCCAGCAGTTCAGGGGGTATTAGCTCTGGAAACACCATATATTTT. Translation: CASSSGGISSGNTIYF.

This clone has only a few counts. V usage is TRBV21-1 and J usage is TRBJ1-1. TRBV21-1 is deemed a pseudogene. This CDR3 is 13 amino acids long. For the CDR3, the DNA is TGTGCCAGCCCTTGGGGGGGGAACACTGAAGCTTTCTTT. This gives the protein CASPWGGNTEAFF.

The chain links TRBV30 to TRBJ1-4, with D possibly TRBD1 on 6 matching bases. The germline V gene has CDR1 GTSNPN and CDR2 SVGIG (reference sequence). This CDR3 spans 13 amino acids. The germline V and J ends were trimmed by 2 bases and 7 bases, with 11 bases remaining between them. The CDR3 DNA is TGTGCCTGGAGTAGACAGGTGGCTGAAAAACTGTTTTTT. This translates into CAWSRQVAEKLFF. Based on the CDR3 plus reference TRBV30 and TRBJ1-4, the full variable domain is SQTIHQWPATLVQPVGSPLSLECTVEGTSNPNLYWYRQAAGRGLQLLFYSVGIGQISSEVPQNLSASRPQDRQFILSSKKLLLSDSGFYLCAWSRQVAEKLFFGSGTQLSVL.

The rearrangement uses TRBV29-1 and TRBJ2-7; TRBD1 is a possible D gene (6 bases). CDR1 SQVTM and CDR2 ANQGSEA come from the germline V gene. This CDR3 contains 12 residues. The V and J ends lost 4 bases and 7 bases respectively, with 14 bases between them. As DNA, the CDR3 is TGCAGCGTTGTACAGGGCCCGGTGGAGCAGTACTTC. Its protein product is CSVVQGPVEQYF.

The J gene is TRBJ1-4, the V gene TRBV21-1; the D call TRBD1 from the table was never checked on the DNA. TRBV21-1 is noted as a pseudogene. The CDR3 spans 14 residues. This CDR3 reads CASSKDRSNEKLFF. The CDR3 DNA is TGTGCCAGCAGCAAAGACAGGTCTAATGAAAAACTGTTTTTT.

V and J are TRBV2 and TRBJ1-1; D might be TRBD1 (6 bases). This CDR3 contains 13 residues. The germline V gene encodes CDR1 SNHLY and CDR2 FYNNEI. Deletions cut 7 bases from V and 5 bases from J, with 14 bases between. CDR3 region: CASIVEGDTEAFF. CDR3 nucleotide sequence: TGTGCCAGCATCGTAGAGGGGGATACTGAAGCTTTCTTT.

This clone was detected many times. V and J are TRBV6-1 and TRBJ1-4, with TRBD1 identical over 9 bases. The germline V gene encodes CDR1 MNHNS and CDR2 SASEGT. The CDR3 has 14 residues. V lost 3 bases, J lost 7 bases, and 3 bases stayed unmatched. CDR3 in DNA: TGTGCCAGCAGTGAGACAGGGGGTAGTGAAAAACTGTTTTTT. It translates to CASSETGGSEKLFF.

To note about this clone: Sequence at one end of the junction differs from germline and may be a read error. This rearrangement joins TRBV7-7 to TRBJ2-5; unclear D gene. The germline V gene has CDR1 SSHAT and CDR2 FNYEAQ (reference sequence). There are 13 residues in the CDR3. The CDR3 reads CASSLGLQETQYF. DNA for the CDR3: TGTGCTAGCAGCTTAGGCCTCCAGGAGACCCAGTACTTC.

This chain uses TRBV7-6 with TRBJ2-3, with 13 nucleotides matching TRBD2. This CDR3 is built from 17 residues. Germline V gives CDR1 SGHVS, CDR2 FNYEAQ. After removal of 3 bases from V and 4 bases from J, the junction contained 7 bases not matched to a gene. This CDR3 is CASSFETSGGRADTQYF. CDR3 DNA sequence: TGTGCCAGCAGCTTCGAGACTAGCGGGGGGCGGGCAGATACGCAGTATTTT.

The chain links TRBV9 to TRBJ2-3, with D perhaps TRBD2 (5 bases). Germline assignment: CDR1 SGDLS and CDR2 YYNGEE. This CDR3 is built from 17 residues. The V end was cut by 0 bases, the J end by 0 bases, with 14 bases between. In DNA, the CDR3 is TGTGCCAGCAGCGTAGGGGCGGGTCACCCTAGCACAGATACGCAGTATTTT. The encoded protein is CASSVGAGHPSTDTQYF.

V and J are TRBV28 and TRBJ1-3; tentatively, D is TRBD1 (5 bases). V shed 6 bases and J shed 0 bases, with 9 bases lying between them. Germline-derived CDR1 and CDR2 are MDHEN and SYDVKM. The CDR3 consists of 14 residues. The CDR3 region is CASRQQASGNTIYF. CDR3 DNA sequence: TGTGCCAGCAGGCAACAGGCCTCTGGAAACACCATATATTTT.

This chain connects TRBV11-2 to TRBJ2-5; the D is unclear. The CDR3 is made up of 13 amino acids. CDR1 SGHAT and CDR2 FQNNGV come from the germline V gene. V was shortened by 1 base and J by 3 bases, with 6 bases between the two germline ends. The CDR3 DNA is TGTGCCAGCAGCTTAGGCGCGAAAGAGACCCAGTACTTC. Translating gives CASSLGAKETQYF.

The V call is TRBV27, the J call TRBJ2-7; D gene unclear. V lost 0 bases and J 6 bases, leaving 12 bases between the germline ends. Germline V lookup: CDR1 MNHEY, CDR2 SMNVEV (reference sequence). The length of the CDR3 is 14 residues. The CDR3 spells CASSLSSWYAEQYF. CDR3 nucleotide sequence: TGTGCCAGCAGTTTATCGAGTTGGTACGCCGAGCAGTACTTC.

The genes are TRBV7-3 and TRBJ2-2, with 10 bases lining up with TRBD2. J was trimmed by 3 bases and V by 5 bases; bases with no gene match: 3. This CDR3 has 15 residues. Per germline, CDR1 SGHTA and CDR2 FQGTGA. CDR3 protein: CASSPSGRDTGELFF. Written as DNA, the CDR3 is TGTGCCAGCAGCCCTAGCGGGAGAGACACCGGGGAGCTGTTTTTT.

The gene calls are TRBV13 and TRBJ2-5, with 9 bases that match TRBD2. This CDR3 is 16 amino acids long. CDR1 and CDR2 from the germline V gene are PRHDT and FYEKMQ (reference sequence). Trimming took 1 base from V and 1 from J; bases not matched to a gene: 4. The CDR3 here is CASSLERGRVQETQYF. In DNA form, the CDR3 reads TGTGCCAGCAGCTTAGAACGCGGGAGGGTCCAAGAGACCCAGTACTTC.

The genes are TRBV28 and TRBJ1-5; no definite D call. The length of the CDR3 is 15 residues. The V end was cut by 6 bases, the J end by 6 bases, with 18 bases between. Germline CDR1 and CDR2: MDHEN and SYDVKM. The CDR3 nucleotides read TGTGCCAGCAGCCCGACACTGCTGTTAGGTCAGCCCCAGCATTTT. This translates into CASSPTLLLGQPQHF.

The V and J genes are TRBV7-3 and TRBJ2-3; 9 bases agree with TRBD2. Trimming at V came to 2 bases and at J to 4 bases, leaving 1 base not matched to a gene. The germline gives CDR1 SGHTA, CDR2 FQGTGA. This CDR3 has 14 residues. CDR3 protein: CASSLGLAPDTQYF. CDR3 bases: TGTGCCAGCAGCTTAGGACTAGCGCCAGATACGCAGTATTTT.

The chain uses TRBV10-3 and TRBJ1-1; D is unclear. CDR3 length: 14 residues. Germline CDR1 reads ENHRY; CDR2 reads SYGVKD. V lost 4 bases and J lost 0, with 9 bases in between. The CDR3 region has the DNA TGTGCCATCAGTGGCACGGTGATGAACACTGAAGCTTTCTTT. Translation gives CAISGTVMNTEAFF.

This chain's CDR3 is CASAGSYTGELFF. The DNA of the CDR3 is TGTGCCAGCGCCGGGTCCTACACCGGGGAGCTGTTTTTT. This chain links TRBV28 with TRBJ2-2, with D unclear. Trimming removed 8 bases at V and 3 bases at J, with 10 bases between. Germline values: CDR1 MDHEN, CDR2 SYDVKM. This CDR3 has 13 residues.

This sequence joins TRBV28 and TRBJ1-1; D gene ambiguous. This CDR3 comprises 15 residues. CDR1 is MDHEN and CDR2 is SYDVKM in the germline V gene. Between the trimmed V and J ends, which lost 5 bases and 2 bases, there was a span of 15 bases. The CDR3 here is CASSATSIINTEAFF. Written as DNA, the CDR3 is TGTGCCAGCAGTGCTACTTCGATCATAAACACTGAAGCTTTCTTT.

The chain uses TRBV5-4 and TRBJ2-6; 7 bases match TRBD1. CDR3 length: 17 amino acids. The ends lost 5 bases at V and 1 base at J; junction bases unmatched: 9. Per germline, CDR1 SGHNT and CDR2 YYREEE (reference sequence). The CDR3 nucleotides are TGTGCCAGCAGTCCCGGGACAGCCGCATCTGGGGCCAACGTCCTGACTTTC. It codes for CASSPGTAASGANVLTF.

The chain joins TRBV5-1 to TRBJ2-6; D perhaps matches TRBD1 (5 bases). This CDR3 has 17 amino acids. Trimming stripped 1 base from V and 1 base from J, with 12 bases between. Germline V gene data show CDR1 as SGHRS and CDR2 as YFSETQ. CDR3 residues: CASSLMGPDSGANVLTF. In DNA form, the CDR3 reads TGCGCCAGCAGCTTGATGGGGCCTGATTCTGGGGCCAACGTCCTGACTTTC. Complete variable domain (other parts from reference TRBV5-1 and TRBJ2-6): KAGVTQTPRYLIKTRGQQVTLSCSPISGHRSVSWYQQTPGQGLQFLFEYFSETQRNKGNFPGRFSGRQFSNSRSEMNVSTLELGDSALYLCASSLMGPDSGANVLTFGAGSRLTVL.

Of note for this clone: A junction boundary mismatches the germline segment, possibly from a read error. The V call is TRBV5-1, the J call TRBJ1-2; 11 bases map to TRBD1. The V gene's germline CDR1 is SGHRS and CDR2 YFSETQ. This CDR3 is built from 14 residues. The CDR3 DNA is TGCGCCCGCAGCTTGGGACAGGGGGTGAGGGGCTACACCTTC. The encoded protein is CARSLGQGVRGYTF. The whole variable domain, remainder taken from reference TRBV5-1 and TRBJ1-2, is KAGVTQTPRYLIKTRGQQVTLSCSPISGHRSVSWYQQTPGQGLQFLFEYFSETQRNKGNFPGRFSGRQFSNSRSEMNVSTLELGDSALYLCARSLGQGVRGYTFGSGTRLTVV.

V usage is TRBV11-3 and J usage is TRBJ2-7; TRBD2 might be the D (5 bases). V lost 8 bases to trimming and J lost 0 bases, with 8 bases between them. Germline V gene lookup returns CDR1 SGHNT and CDR2 YENEEA. CDR3 length: 12 residues. The CDR3 spells CASGSYSYEQYF. In DNA form, the CDR3 reads TGTGCCAGCGGGAGCTACTCCTACGAGCAGTACTTC.